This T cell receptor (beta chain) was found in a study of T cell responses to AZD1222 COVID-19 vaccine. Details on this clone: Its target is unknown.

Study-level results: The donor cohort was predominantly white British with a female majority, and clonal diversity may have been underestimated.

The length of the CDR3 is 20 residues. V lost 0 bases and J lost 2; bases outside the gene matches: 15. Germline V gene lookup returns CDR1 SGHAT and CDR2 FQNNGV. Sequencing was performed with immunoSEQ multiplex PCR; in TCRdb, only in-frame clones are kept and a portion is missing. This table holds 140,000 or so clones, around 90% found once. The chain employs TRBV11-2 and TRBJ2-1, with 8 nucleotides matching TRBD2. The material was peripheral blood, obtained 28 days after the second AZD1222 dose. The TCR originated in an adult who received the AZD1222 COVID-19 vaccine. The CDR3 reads CASSLDFGKTGGLTYNEQFF. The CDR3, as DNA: TGTGCCAGCAGCTTAGATTTTGGAAAAACGGGAGGGTTGACCTACAATGAGCAGTTCTTC.